This T cell receptor beta chain was identified during a study of cytomegalovirus exposure and HLA in healthy donors. V was shortened by 7 bases and J by 5 bases, with 12 bases between the two germline ends. The CDR3 contains 12 residues. Per the germline V gene, CDR1 is SGHDT and CDR2 is YYEEEE. Overall study findings and caveats: TCR beta V segments were, for the most part, productive about 90% or about 30% of the time in an earlier analysis. Accounts indicate the classifier identified cytomegalovirus status with strong specificity and sensitivity.

With respect to this clone: Its antigen is as yet unknown.

The PCR employed 60 Vbeta primers together with 13 Jbeta primers. Sequencing used immunoSEQ multiplex PCR; TCRdb keeps in-frame clones, though not all of them. The profile shows 120,000 to 150,000 clones, 60% to 85% of them singletons. The chain is built from TRBV5-6 and TRBJ2-5; D is perhaps TRBD2 (5 bases). This TCR came from a middle-aged man in good health and CMV-seronegative. Sequenced: PBMCs. Written as DNA, the CDR3 is TGTGCCAGCGTTACGGGATCTGAGACCCAGTACTTC. This codes for CASVTGSETQYF.